These 15 T cell receptor beta chains were all obtained from the same sample, sequenced in a study of CD8 T cells in Susac syndrome (dated by TCRdb to between 2018 and 2021). The library was generated by the immunoSEQ multiplex PCR assay. RNA was extracted using the RNeasy kit, and about 0.45 to 1 ug of the RNA was reverse transcribed with random hexamers. TCRdb ran its own pipeline on the public reads, namely fastp trimming at Q25 and MiXCR clone calling, and kept in-frame beta chains. Entries are consolidated by CDR3 protein sequence, retaining the most common genes and DNA. This sample is represented by roughly 110,000 distinct CDR3 sequences; around 94% of them were singletons. Jointly, the top ten make up approximately 0.41% of the sample. Sequencing used CD8+ T cells from PBMCs. These receptors were collected from a human donor with Susac syndrome.

V is TRBV6-5 and J is TRBJ2-1, with TRBD2 matching over 11 bases. The CDR3 extends over 15 amino acids. The junction had 5 bases not matched to a gene; V was cut back by 0 bases and J by 10 bases. Germline CDR1 reads MNHEY; CDR2 reads SVGAGI. This chain's CDR3 is CASSYSSGGAVEQFF. For the CDR3, the DNA is TGTGCCAGCAGTTACTCTAGCGGGGGGGCGGTCGAGCAGTTCTTC.

V and J are TRBV28 and TRBJ2-6, with D tentatively TRBD1 (5 bases). Germline loops: CDR1 MDHEN, CDR2 SYDVKM. Between the trimmed V and J ends, which lost 5 bases and 0 bases, there was a span of 8 bases. This CDR3 contains 15 residues. The CDR3 DNA reads as TGTGCCAGCAGTGACAGAAACTCTGGGGCCAACGTCCTGACTTTC. It yields the protein CASSDRNSGANVLTF.

The CDR3 coding sequence is TGCAGTGCTAGCGGGCGGGGGGTAAACACCGGGGAGCTGTTTTTT. This translates into CSASGRGVNTGELFF. The V and J genes are TRBV20-1 and TRBJ2-2, with 8 bases lining up with TRBD2. The CDR3 contains 15 residues. In germline, CDR1 is DFQATT, CDR2 SNEGSKA (reference sequence). The junction had 5 bases not matched to a gene; V was cut back by 3 bases and J by 2 bases.

The V gene is TRBV29-1, the J gene TRBJ2-1; tentatively, D is TRBD1 or TRBD2 (5 bases each). Trimming stripped 3 bases from V and 3 bases from J, with 9 bases between. CDR1 is SQVTM and CDR2 is ANQGSEA in the germline V gene. The CDR3 has 13 amino acids. The CDR3 sequence: CSVEGVRYNEQFF. Written as DNA, the CDR3 is TGCAGCGTTGAGGGGGTACGCTACAATGAGCAGTTCTTC.

J is TRBJ2-1 and V is TRBV24-1, with D perhaps matching TRBD2 (6 bases). Trimming left V 0 bases short and J 3 bases short, with 8 bases between. The CDR3 runs 15 residues. In germline, CDR1 is KGHDR, CDR2 SFDVKD. CDR3 in amino acids: CATSDLWDCYNEQFF. DNA for the CDR3: TGTGCCACCAGTGATTTGTGGGACTGCTACAATGAGCAGTTCTTC.

This rearrangement joins TRBV20-1 to TRBJ1-1; 7 bases are shared with TRBD1. The germline CDR1 and CDR2 sequences are DFQATT and SNEGSKA (reference sequence). With 4 bases clipped from V and 5 bases from J, the junction kept 10 bases outside the gene matches. The CDR3 sequence is 14 residues long. This chain's CDR3 is CSAKVTGQLTEAFF. In nucleotides, the CDR3 is TGCAGTGCTAAAGTGACAGGGCAGTTGACTGAAGCTTTCTTT.

This rearrangement joins TRBV16 to TRBJ1-1, with D unclear. The CDR3 is 15 residues long. Trimming removed 0 bases from V and 0 bases from J, with 8 bases in between. Germline CDR1 is KGHSY and CDR2 is FQNENV. The CDR3 DNA reads TGTGCCAGCAGCCAATCCCCGTCCCTGAACACTGAAGCTTTCTTT. It encodes CASSQSPSLNTEAFF.

The rearrangement joins TRBV29-1 to TRBJ2-6, with TRBD2 as a possible D gene (7 bases). Germline CDR1 and CDR2: SQVTM and ANQGSEA. V lost 0 bases to trimming and J lost 0 bases, with 18 bases between them. The CDR3 loop spans 19 amino acids. In DNA form, the CDR3 reads TGCAGCGTTGAAGAAGGAATTGGGGGGGCCAGCTCTGGGGCCAACGTCCTGACTTTC. Protein: CSVEEGIGGASSGANVLTF.

The table lists this clonotype with a count of one. The chain is built from TRBV4-1 and TRBJ2-3; D gene unclear. The CDR3 runs to 14 residues. From germline, CDR1 is MGHRA and CDR2 YSYEKL. The ends were cut back, 2 bases at V and 6 bases at J, with 12 bases in the middle. The CDR3 DNA sequence: TGCGCCAGCAGCCAAATCTCGGGTATTGATACGCAGTATTTT. Its translation: CASSQISGIDTQYF.

This sequence joins TRBV7-8 and TRBJ1-1; D call uncertain. V lost 3 bases, J lost 1 base, and 9 bases lay in between. The CDR3 contains 14 residues. CDR1 and CDR2 from the germline V gene are SGHVS and FQNEAQ. CDR3 loop: CASSFEPPNTEAFF. In DNA form, the CDR3 reads TGTGCCAGCAGCTTTGAGCCACCGAACACTGAAGCTTTCTTT.

V is TRBV12-3 or TRBV12-4 and J is TRBJ1-4; D gene ambiguous. V shed 3 bases and J shed 5 bases, with 1 base lying between them. The CDR3 loop spans 11 amino acids. Here the CDR3 DNA reads TGTGCCAGCAGTTTCAATGAAAAACTGTTTTTT. Residues: CASSFNEKLFF.

The chain recombines TRBV28 with TRBJ2-1; no clear D gene. The CDR3 spans 12 residues. CDR1 and CDR2 (germline): MDHEN, SYDVKM. Trimming cost V 5 bases and J 4 bases, with 6 bases left between them. The CDR3 sequence: CASSPQYNEQFF. The CDR3 coding sequence is TGTGCCAGCAGTCCCCAATACAATGAGCAGTTCTTC.

J is TRBJ1-1 and V is TRBV4-1; D not resolved. The V and J ends lost 4 bases and 2 bases respectively, with 14 bases between them. The length of the CDR3 is 15 residues. CDR1 is MGHRA, CDR2 YSYEKL, per germline. The CDR3 loop is CASSRENGVNTEAFF. The CDR3, as DNA: TGCGCCAGCAGCCGAGAGAATGGGGTAAACACTGAAGCTTTCTTT.

This clonotype was counted a single time. The rearrangement uses TRBV4-2 and TRBJ2-7; D is possibly TRBD1 (6 bases). Germline assignment: CDR1 LGHNA and CDR2 YNFKEQ. V lost 5 bases and J lost 3, with 17 bases in between. The length of the CDR3 is 15 residues. CDR3 region: CASSKSKGQFYEQYF. The CDR3 region has the DNA TGTGCCAGCAGCAAATCAAAAGGACAGTTCTACGAGCAGTACTTC.

The chain joins TRBV4-2 to TRBJ1-4; 11 nucleotides align to TRBD1. The CDR3 extends over 15 amino acids. V dropped 7 bases and J dropped 7; count of bases not matched to a gene: 8. Germline V lookup: CDR1 LGHNA, CDR2 YNFKEQ. Here the CDR3 DNA reads TGTGCCAGCACCTTGGTAGGGACAGGGGGTGAAAAACTGTTTTTT. As protein: CASTLVGTGGEKLFF.